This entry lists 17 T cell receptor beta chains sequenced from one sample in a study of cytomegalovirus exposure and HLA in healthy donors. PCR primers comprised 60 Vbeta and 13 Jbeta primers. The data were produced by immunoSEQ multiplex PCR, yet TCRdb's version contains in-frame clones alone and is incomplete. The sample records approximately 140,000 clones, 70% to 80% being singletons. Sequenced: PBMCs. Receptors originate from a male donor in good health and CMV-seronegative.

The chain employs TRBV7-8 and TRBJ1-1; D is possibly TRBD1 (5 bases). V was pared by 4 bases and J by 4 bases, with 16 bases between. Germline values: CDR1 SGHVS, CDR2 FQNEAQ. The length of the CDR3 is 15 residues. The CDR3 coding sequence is TGTGCCAGCAGCTCTCCAGGGATTTTGAGCACTGAAGCTTTCTTT. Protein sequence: CASSSPGILSTEAFF.

This chain's CDR3 is CASRSGVTTGTQYF. In DNA, the CDR3 is TGTGCCAGCCGTAGCGGGGTAACGACCGGTACGCAGTATTTT. The chain recombines TRBV27 with TRBJ2-3; TRBD2 matches 8 bases. Germline V gene sequence: CDR1 MNHEY, CDR2 SMNVEV (reference sequence). The CDR3 contains 14 residues. Unmatched junction bases numbered 12, after V lost 8 bases and J lost 8 bases.

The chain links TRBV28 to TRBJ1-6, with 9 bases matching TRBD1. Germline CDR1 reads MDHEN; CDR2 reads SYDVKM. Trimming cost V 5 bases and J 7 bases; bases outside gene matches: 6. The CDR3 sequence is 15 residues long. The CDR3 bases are TGTGCCAGCAGTCGGACAGGGGTTAGAAATTCACCCCTCCACTTT. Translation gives CASSRTGVRNSPLHF.

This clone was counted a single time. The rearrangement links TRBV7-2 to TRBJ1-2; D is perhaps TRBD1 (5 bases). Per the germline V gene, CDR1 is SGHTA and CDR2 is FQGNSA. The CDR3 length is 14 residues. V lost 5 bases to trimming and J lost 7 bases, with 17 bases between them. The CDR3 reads CASSLGGALGGYTF. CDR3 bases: TGTGCCAGCAGCCTAGGCGGGGCTCTTGGTGGCTACACCTTC.

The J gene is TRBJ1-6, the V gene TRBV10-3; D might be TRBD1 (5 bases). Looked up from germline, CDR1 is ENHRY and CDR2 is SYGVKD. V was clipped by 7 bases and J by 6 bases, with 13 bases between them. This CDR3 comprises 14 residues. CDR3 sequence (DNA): TGTGCCATCAAAGGGGCGGTAGTTAATTCACCCCTCCACTTT. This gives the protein CAIKGAVVNSPLHF.

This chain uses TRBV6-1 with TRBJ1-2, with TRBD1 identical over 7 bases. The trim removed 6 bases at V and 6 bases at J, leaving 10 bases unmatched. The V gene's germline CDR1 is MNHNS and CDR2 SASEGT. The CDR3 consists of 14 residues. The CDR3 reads CASSAGGTDNGYTF. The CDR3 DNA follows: TGTGCCAGCAGCGCCGGCGGGACAGACAATGGCTACACCTTC.

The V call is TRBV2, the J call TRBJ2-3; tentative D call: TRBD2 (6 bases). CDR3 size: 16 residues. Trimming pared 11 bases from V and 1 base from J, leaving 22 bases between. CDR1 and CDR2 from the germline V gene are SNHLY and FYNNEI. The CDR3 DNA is TGTGCCGTCCAAGGATGGAGGGGACGTGGCACAGATACGCAGTATTTT. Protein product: CAVQGWRGRGTDTQYF.

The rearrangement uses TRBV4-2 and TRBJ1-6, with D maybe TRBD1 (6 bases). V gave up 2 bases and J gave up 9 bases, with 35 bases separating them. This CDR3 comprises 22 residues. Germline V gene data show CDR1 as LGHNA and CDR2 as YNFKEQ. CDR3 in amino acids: CASSQMVKQGPWFLRDSSPLHF. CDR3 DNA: TGTGCCAGCAGCCAAATGGTGAAACAGGGACCTTGGTTCTTAAGGGATAGTTCACCCCTCCACTTT.

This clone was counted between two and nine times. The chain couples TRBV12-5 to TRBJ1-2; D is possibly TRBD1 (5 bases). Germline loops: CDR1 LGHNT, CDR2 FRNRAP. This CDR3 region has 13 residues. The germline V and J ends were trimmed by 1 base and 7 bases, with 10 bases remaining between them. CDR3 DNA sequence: TGTGCTAGTGGTTTGGGGCAGGGTGGTGGCTACACCTTC. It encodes CASGLGQGGGYTF.

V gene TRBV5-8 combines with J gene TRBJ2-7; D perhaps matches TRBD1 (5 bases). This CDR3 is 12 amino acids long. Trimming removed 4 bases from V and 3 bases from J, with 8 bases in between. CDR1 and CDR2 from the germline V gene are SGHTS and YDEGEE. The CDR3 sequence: CASSDDSYEQYF. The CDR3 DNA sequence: TGTGCCAGCAGCGACGACAGCTACGAGCAGTACTTC.

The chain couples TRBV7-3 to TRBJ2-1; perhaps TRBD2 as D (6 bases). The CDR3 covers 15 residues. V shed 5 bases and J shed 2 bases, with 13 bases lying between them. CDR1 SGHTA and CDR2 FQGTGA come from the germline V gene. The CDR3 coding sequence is TGTGCCAGCAGCCCTGACCGACTAGCCTACAATGAGCAGTTCTTC. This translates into CASSPDRLAYNEQFF.

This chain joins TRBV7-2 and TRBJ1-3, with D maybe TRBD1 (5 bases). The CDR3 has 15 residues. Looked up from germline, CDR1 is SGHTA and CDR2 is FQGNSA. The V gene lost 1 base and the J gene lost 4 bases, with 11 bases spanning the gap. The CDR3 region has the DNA TGTGCCAGCAGCTTAGTGGGCGGGGGGGGAAACACCATATATTTT. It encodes CASSLVGGGGNTIYF.

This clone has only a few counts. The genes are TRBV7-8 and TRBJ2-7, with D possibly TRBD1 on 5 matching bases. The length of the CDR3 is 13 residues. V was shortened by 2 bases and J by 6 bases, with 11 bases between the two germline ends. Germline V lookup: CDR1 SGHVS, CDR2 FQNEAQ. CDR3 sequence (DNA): TGTGCCAGCAGCTTACTGTCAGGGATCGAGCAGTACTTC. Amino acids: CASSLLSGIEQYF.

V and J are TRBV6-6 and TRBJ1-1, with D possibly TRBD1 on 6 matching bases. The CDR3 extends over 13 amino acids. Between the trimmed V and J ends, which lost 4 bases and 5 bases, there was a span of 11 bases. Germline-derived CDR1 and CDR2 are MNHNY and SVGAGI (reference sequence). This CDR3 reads CASSSVQGTEAFF. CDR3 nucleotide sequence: TGTGCCAGCAGTTCTGTCCAGGGGACTGAAGCTTTCTTT.

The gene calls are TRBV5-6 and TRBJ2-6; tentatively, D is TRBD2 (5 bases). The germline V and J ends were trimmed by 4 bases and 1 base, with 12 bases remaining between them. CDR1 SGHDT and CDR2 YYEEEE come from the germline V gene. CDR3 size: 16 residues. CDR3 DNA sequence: TGTGCCAGCAGCCCGCTCGGGATTTCTGGGGCCAACGTCCTGACTTTC. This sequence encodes CASSPLGISGANVLTF.

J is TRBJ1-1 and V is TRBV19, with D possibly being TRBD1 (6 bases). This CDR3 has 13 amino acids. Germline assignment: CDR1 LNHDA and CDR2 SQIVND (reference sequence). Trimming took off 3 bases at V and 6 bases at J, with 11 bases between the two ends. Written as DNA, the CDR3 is TGTGCCAGTAGTATCACAGGGCCCTCTGAAGCTTTCTTT. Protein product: CASSITGPSEAFF.

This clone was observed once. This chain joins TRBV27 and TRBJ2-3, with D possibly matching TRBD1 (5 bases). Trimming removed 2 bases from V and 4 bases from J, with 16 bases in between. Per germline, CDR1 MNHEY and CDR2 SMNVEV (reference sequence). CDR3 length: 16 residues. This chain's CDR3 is CASSLGATEGADTQYF. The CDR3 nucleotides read TGTGCCAGCAGTTTAGGGGCGACAGAAGGAGCAGATACGCAGTATTTT.